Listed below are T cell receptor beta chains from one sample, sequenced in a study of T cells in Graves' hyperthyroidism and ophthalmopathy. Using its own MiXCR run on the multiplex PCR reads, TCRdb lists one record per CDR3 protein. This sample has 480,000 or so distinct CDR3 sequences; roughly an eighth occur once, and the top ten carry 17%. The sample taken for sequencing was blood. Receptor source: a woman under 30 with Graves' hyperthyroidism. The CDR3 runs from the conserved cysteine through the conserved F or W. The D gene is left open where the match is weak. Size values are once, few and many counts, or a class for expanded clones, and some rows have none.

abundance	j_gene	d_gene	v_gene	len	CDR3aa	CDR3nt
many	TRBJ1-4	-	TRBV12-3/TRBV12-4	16	CASSSRLNPTNEKLFF	TGTGCCAGCAGTTCCCGCTTAAATCCAACTAATGAAAAACTGTTTTTT
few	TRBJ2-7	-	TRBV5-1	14	CASSLRGRDYEQYF	TGCGCCAGCAGCTTGCGGGGCAGGGATTACGAGCAGTACTTC
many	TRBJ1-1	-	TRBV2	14	CASRDGSTNTEAFF	TGTGCCAGCAGGGACGGGAGCACAAACACTGAAGCTTTCTTT
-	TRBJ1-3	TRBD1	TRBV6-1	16	CASSQQGQFLGATIYF	TGTGCCAGCAGTCAACAGGGGCAGTTCTTGGGTGCCACCATATATTTT
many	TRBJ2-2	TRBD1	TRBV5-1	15	CASNGQGENTGELFF	TGCGCCAGCAACGGACAGGGGGAGAACACCGGGGAGCTGTTTTTT
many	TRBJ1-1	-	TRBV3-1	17	CASSQPAALNGYTEAFF	TGTGCCAGCAGCCAACCGGCAGCGCTGAACGGGTACACTGAAGCTTTCTTT
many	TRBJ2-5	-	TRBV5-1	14	CASSFGPSQETQYF	TGCGCCAGCAGCTTCGGGCCCTCACAAGAGACCCAGTACTTC
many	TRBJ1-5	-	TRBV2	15	CATKRPGQSDEPQHF	TGTGCCACCAAGCGGCCCGGACAGTCCGACGAACCCCAGCATTTT
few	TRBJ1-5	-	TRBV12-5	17	CASGLVLGSDPNQPQHF	TGTGCTAGTGGTTTGGTACTCGGCAGCGACCCAAATCAGCCCCAGCATTTT
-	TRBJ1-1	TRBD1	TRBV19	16	CASSNSQGACCTEAFF	TGTGCCAGTAGTAACTCACAGGGGGCTTGTTGCACTGAAGCTTTCTTT
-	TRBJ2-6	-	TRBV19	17	CASSILTGLSGANVLTF	TGTGCCAGTAGTATTTTAACAGGCCTCTCTGGGGCCAACGTCCTGACTTTC
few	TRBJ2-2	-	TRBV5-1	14	CASSLAGGPGELFF	TGCGCCAGCAGCTTGGCCGGGGGGCCCGGGGAGCTGTTTTTT
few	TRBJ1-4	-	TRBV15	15	CATSRELSLNEKLFF	TGTGCCACCAGCAGAGAGCTCTCCTTGAATGAAAAACTGTTTTTT
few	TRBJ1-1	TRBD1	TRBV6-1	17	CASSEPAIDRVNTEAFF	TGTGCCAGCAGTGAACCGGCTATAGACAGGGTTAACACTGAAGCTTTCTTT
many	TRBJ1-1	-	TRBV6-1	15	CASSEGPYGSTEAFF	TGTGCCAGCAGTGAAGGGCCTTATGGTAGTACTGAAGCTTTCTTT
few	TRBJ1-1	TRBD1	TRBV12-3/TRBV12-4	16	CASSDSKGQGRSEAFF	TGTGCCAGCAGCGATTCAAAGGGACAGGGGCGATCTGAAGCTTTCTTT
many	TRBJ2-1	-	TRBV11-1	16	CASSFPIAQSDNEQFF	TGTGCCAGCAGCTTCCCGATAGCCCAATCCGACAATGAGCAGTTCTTC
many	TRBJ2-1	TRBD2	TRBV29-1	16	CSVDGGTSGRANEQFF	TGCAGCGTTGACGGTGGGACTAGCGGGAGGGCGAATGAGCAGTTCTTC
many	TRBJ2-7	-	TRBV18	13	CASSPQGSYEQYF	TGTGCCAGCTCACCCCAGGGTTCCTACGAGCAGTACTTC
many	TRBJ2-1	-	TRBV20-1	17	CSAPSSGYGGTVQAQFF	TGCAGTGCGCCGAGTTCGGGCTATGGCGGGACCGTACAGGCGCAGTTCTTC
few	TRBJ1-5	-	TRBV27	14	CASGQGTVNQPQRF	TGTGCCAGCGGGCAAGGGACCGTGAATCAGCCCCAGCGTTTT
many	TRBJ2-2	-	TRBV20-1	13	CSASHPNTGELFF	TGCAGTGCTAGTCATCCGAACACCGGGGAGCTGTTTTTT
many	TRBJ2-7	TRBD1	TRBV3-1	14	CASSQDRQGDEQYF	TGTGCCAGCAGCCAAGACCGGCAGGGGGACGAGCAGTACTTC
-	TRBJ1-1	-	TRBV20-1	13	CSAGRGVNTEAFF	TGCAGTGCTGGCCGGGGAGTGAACACTGAAGCTTTCTTT
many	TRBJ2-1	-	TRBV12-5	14	CASGYSTSYNEQFF	TGTGCTAGTGGTTACTCCACCTCCTACAATGAGCAGTTCTTC
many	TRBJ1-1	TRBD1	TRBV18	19	CASSLLAGVKTGMNTEAFF	TGTGCCAGCTCACTCCTGGCAGGGGTAAAGACAGGGATGAACACTGAAGCTTTCTTT
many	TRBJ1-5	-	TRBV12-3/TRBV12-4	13	CASNTGIRQPQHF	TGTGCCAGCAACACAGGGATTAGGCAGCCCCAGCATTTT
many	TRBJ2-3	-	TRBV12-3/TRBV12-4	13	CASSSASTGTQYF	TGTGCCAGCAGTTCGGCCTCAACAGGGACGCAGTATTTT
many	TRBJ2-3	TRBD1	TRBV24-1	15	CATSDPTTGTDTQYF	TGTGCCACCAGTGACCCCACGACAGGGACAGATACGCAGTATTTT
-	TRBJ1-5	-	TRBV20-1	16	CSASGGLGYSNQPQHF	TGCAGTGCTAGTGGGGGACTAGGGTATAGCAATCAGCCCCAGCATTTT
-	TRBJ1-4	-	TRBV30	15	CAWSVPTGGNEKLFF	TGTGCCTGGAGTGTACCAACGGGGGGGAATGAAAAACTGTTTTTT
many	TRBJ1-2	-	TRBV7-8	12	CASSLGSGGYTF	TGTGCCAGCAGCTTAGGTTCTGGTGGCTACACCTTC
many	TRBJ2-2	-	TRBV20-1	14	CSARALAGPGELFF	TGCAGTGCTAGAGCGCTAGCAGGTCCCGGGGAGCTGTTTTTT
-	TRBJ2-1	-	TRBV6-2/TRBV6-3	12	CASSLTRHEQFF	TGTGCCAGCAGCTTGACTAGACATGAGCAGTTCTTC
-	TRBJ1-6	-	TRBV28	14	CASSLGQRNSPLHF	TGTGCCAGCAGTTTAGGACAAAGGAATTCACCCCTCCACTTT
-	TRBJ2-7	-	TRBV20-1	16	CSATKPIIGDHYEQYF	TGCAGTGCTACGAAACCGATTATAGGGGATCATTACGAGCAGTACTTC
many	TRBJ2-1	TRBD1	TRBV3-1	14	CASSPRTGFNEQFF	TGTGCCAGCAGCCCACGGACAGGGTTTAATGAGCAGTTCTTC
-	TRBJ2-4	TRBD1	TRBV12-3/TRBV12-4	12	CASGSTTGAQYF	TGTGCCAGCGGCTCTACGACAGGGGCTCAGTACTTC
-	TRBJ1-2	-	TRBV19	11	CASSNGGGYTF	TGTGCCAGTAGTAACGGGGGGGGCTACACCTTC
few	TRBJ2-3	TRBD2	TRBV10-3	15	CAISRLATSTDTQYF	TGTGCCATCAGCCGACTAGCGACGAGCACAGATACGCAGTATTTT
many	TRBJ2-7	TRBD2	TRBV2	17	CASSERLLREGSYEQYF	TGTGCCAGCAGTGAACGTCTTCTGCGGGAGGGCTCCTACGAGCAGTACTTC
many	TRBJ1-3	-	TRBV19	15	CASSMNGQLGNTIYF	TGTGCCAGTAGTATGAATGGACAGCTTGGAAACACCATATATTTT
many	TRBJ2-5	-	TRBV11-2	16	CASSPPRLGSGETQYF	TGTGCCAGCAGCCCCCCGCGTTTGGGGTCGGGAGAGACCCAGTACTTC
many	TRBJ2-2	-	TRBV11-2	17	CASSLGYSGRSTGELFF	TGTGCCAGCAGCTTAGGATACAGTGGGCGGTCCACCGGGGAGCTGTTTTTT
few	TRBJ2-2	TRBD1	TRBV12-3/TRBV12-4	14	CARPQQGATGELFF	TGTGCCAGACCCCAACAGGGGGCAACCGGAGAGCTGTTTTTT
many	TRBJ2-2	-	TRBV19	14	CASIRHPVTGELFF	TGTGCCAGTATTCGGCACCCGGTCACCGGGGAGCTGTTTTTT
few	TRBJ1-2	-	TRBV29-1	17	CSDDELVTGVKTIAVTF	TGCAGCGACGACGAATTAGTGACAGGCGTTAAGACAATAGCGGTCACCTTC
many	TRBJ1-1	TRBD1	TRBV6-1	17	CASSEPSRTGVRTEAFF	TGTGCCAGCAGTGAACCCAGTCGGACAGGGGTTAGGACTGAAGCTTTCTTT
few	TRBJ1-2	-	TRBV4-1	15	CASSRSTGTNYGYTF	TGCGCCAGCAGCAGATCGACAGGAACTAACTATGGCTACACCTTC
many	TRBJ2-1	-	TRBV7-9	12	CASSRGVYEQFF	TGTGCCAGCAGCCGCGGGGTTTATGAGCAGTTCTTC
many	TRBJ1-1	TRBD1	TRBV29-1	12	CSGQGQNTEAFF	TGCAGCGGACAGGGGCAGAACACTGAAGCTTTCTTT
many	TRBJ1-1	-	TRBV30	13	CAWSGARNTEAFF	TGTGCCTGGAGTGGGGCGAGGAACACTGAAGCTTTCTTT
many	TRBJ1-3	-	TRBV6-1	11	CASLSGNTIYF	TGTGCCAGCCTCTCTGGAAACACCATATATTTT